Detailed here is one TCR beta chain. Other DNA variants within this sample encode the same CDR3. The data derive from a study of shared clonotypes between healthy human individuals. Study-wide context: Two female and a few male donors aged 18 to 49 were enrolled.

This CDR3 has 13 residues. V shed 4 bases and J shed 1 base, with 9 bases lying between them. In germline, CDR1 is SGHDT, CDR2 YYEEEE. Terminally differentiated effector memory CD45RA+ cells were excluded from the naive CD8 cells, which were CD45RO-negative and positively selected for CCR7. The method was immunoSEQ multiplex PCR; TCRdb's version includes in-frame clones alone and lacks a portion of them. The sample holds around 1.9 million clones, roughly 91% seen once. The receptor's source is a man aged 18-30 years in good health. Some clones in this sample may be carry-over from other donors' samples. The J gene is TRBJ2-7, the V gene TRBV5-6, with D tentatively TRBD2 (5 bases). Input material: naive CD8+ T cells from PBMCs. CDR3 nucleotide sequence: TGTGCCAGCAGCCCCCGGACTTCCTACGAGCAGTACTTC. This translates into CASSPRTSYEQYF.